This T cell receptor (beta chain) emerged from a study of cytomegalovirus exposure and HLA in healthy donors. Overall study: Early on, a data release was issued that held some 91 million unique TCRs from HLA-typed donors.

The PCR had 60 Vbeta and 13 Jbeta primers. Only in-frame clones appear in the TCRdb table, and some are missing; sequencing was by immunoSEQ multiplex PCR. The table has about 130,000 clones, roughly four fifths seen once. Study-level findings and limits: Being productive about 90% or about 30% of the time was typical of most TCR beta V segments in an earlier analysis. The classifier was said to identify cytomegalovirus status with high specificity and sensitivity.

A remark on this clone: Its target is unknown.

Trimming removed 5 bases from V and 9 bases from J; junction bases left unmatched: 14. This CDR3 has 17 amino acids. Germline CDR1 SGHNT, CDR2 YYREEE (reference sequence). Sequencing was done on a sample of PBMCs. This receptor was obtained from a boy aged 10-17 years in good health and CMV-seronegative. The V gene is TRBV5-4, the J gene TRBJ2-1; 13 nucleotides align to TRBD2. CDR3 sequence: CASSRTSGRFGDIEQFF. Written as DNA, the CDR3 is TGTGCCAGCAGTCGGACTAGCGGGAGATTCGGAGATATTGAGCAGTTCTTC.